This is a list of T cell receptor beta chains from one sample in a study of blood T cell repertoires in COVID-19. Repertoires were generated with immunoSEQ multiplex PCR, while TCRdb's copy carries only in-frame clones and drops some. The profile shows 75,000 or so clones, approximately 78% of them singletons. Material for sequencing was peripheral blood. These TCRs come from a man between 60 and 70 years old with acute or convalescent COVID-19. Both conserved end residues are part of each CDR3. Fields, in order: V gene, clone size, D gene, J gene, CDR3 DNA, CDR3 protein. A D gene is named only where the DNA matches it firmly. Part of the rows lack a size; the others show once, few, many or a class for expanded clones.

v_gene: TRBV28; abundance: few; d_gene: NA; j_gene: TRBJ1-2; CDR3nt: TGTGCCAGCAGTTGGACAGTCCTTAACTATGGCTACACCTTC; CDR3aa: CASSWTVLNYGYTF
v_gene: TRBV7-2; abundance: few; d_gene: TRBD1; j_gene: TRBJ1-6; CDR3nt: TGTGCCAGCAGCCTACAGGGGGTTGGATCACCCCTCCACTTT; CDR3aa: CASSLQGVGSPLHF
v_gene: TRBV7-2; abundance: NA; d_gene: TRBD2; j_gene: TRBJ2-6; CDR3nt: TGTGCCAGCAGCTTATCGGCGGGGGCTGGGGCCAACGTCCTGACTTTC; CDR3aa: CASSLSAGAGANVLTF
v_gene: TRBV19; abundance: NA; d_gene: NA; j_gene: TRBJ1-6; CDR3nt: TGTGCCAGTAGTATAATCAGGGGTAATAATTCACCCCTCCACTTT; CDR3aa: CASSIIRGNNSPLHF
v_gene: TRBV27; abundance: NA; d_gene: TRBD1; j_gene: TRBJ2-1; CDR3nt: TGTGCCAGCACCTCCAGGGGGACAGGGCCTAGGGAGCAGTTCTTC; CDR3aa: CASTSRGTGPREQFF
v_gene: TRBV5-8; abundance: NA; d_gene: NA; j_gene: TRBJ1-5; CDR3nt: TGTGCCAGCAGCCGACTTTCAGGGGGCAATCAGCCCCAGCATTTT; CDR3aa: CASSRLSGGNQPQHF
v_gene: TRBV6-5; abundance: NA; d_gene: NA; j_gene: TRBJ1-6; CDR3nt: TGTGCCAGCACCCACAGGGCCACGAATAATTCACCCCTCCACTTT; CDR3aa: CASTHRATNNSPLHF
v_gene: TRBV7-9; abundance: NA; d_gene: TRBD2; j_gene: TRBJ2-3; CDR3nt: TGTGCCAGCAGCCTCCGACTAGCGGGGACAGATACGCAGTATTTT; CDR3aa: CASSLRLAGTDTQYF
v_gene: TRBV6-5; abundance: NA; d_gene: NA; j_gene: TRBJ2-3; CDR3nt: TGTGCCAGCAGCTTCCAAACCACGGGCACAGATACGCAGTATTTT; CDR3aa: CASSFQTTGTDTQYF
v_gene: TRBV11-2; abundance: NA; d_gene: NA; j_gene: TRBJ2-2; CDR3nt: TGTGCCAGCAGCCCAGGACTATTGGGTCGCACCGGGGAGCTGTTTTTT; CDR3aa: CASSPGLLGRTGELFF
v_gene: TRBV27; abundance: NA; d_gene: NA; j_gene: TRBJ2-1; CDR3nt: TGTGCCAGCAGTTCCGTTTACAATGAGCAGTTCTTC; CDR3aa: CASSSVYNEQFF
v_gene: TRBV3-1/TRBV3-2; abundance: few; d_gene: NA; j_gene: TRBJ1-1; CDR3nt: TGTGCCAGCAGCCCGACAGAGTACACTGAAGCTTTCTTT; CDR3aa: CASSPTEYTEAFF
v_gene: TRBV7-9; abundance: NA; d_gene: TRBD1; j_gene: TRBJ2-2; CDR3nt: TGTGCCAGCAGTCGAGGGACAGGGAACACCGGGGAGCTGTTTTTT; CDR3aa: CASSRGTGNTGELFF
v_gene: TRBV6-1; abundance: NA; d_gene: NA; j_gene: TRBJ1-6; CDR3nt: TGTGCCAGCAGTGAGACAGTAAATTCACCCCTCCACTTT; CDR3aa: CASSETVNSPLHF
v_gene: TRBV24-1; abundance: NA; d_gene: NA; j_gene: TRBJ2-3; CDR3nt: TGTGCCACCCTGTGGTCGGGCACAGATACGCAGTATTTT; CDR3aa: CATLWSGTDTQYF
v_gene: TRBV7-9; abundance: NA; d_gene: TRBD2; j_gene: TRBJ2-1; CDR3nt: TGTGCCAGCAGCTTAGCCGGACTAGCCTATGAGCAGTTCTTC; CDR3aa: CASSLAGLAYEQFF
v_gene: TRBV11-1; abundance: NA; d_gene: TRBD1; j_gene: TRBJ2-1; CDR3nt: TGTGCCAGCAGCAAGGGACAGGTCGATGAGCAGTTCTTC; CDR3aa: CASSKGQVDEQFF
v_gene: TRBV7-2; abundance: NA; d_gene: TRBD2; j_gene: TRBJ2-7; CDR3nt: TGTGCCAGCAGCCCGAGGACTAGCGGTTATTCCTACGAGCAGTACTTC; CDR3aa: CASSPRTSGYSYEQYF
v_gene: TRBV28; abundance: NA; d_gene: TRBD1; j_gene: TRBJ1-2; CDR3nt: TGTGCCAGCAGGCCGCAGGGGGAGAAATATGGCTACACCTTC; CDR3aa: CASRPQGEKYGYTF
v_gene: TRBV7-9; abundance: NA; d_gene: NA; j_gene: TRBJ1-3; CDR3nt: TGTGCCAGCAGCTTATTGGCAGGAAACACCATATATTTT; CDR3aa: CASSLLAGNTIYF
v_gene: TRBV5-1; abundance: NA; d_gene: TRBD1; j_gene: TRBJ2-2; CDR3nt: TGCGCCAGCAGCCGGGACAGGGACCCGTGGGAGCTGTTTTTT; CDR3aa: CASSRDRDPWELFF
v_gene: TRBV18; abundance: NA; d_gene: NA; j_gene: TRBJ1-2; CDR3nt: TGTGCCAGCTCACCTTTGTCTACCGCTAACTATGGCTACACCTTC; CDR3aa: CASSPLSTANYGYTF
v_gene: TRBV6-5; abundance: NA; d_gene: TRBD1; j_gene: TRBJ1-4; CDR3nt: TGTGCCAGCAGACTGACAGGGGGCACTAATGAAAAACTGTTTTTT; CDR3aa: CASRLTGGTNEKLFF
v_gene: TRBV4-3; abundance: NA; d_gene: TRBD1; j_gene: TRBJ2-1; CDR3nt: TGCGCCAGCAGCCTGCGGCTGACAGGGGGTAATGAGCAGTTCTTC; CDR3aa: CASSLRLTGGNEQFF
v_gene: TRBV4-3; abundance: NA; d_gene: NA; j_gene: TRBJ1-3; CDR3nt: TGCGCCAGCAGCCAAGAGAGACTCTCTGGAAACACCATATATTTT; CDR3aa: CASSQERLSGNTIYF
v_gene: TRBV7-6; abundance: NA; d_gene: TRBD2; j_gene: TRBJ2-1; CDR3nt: TGTGCCAGCAGCGAGGGACTAGCGGGAGGCAATGAGCAGTTCTTC; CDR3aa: CASSEGLAGGNEQFF
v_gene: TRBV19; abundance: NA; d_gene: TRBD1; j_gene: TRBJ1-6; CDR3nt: TGTGCCAGTAGTCTCTCCCGGGACAGGTTGTATAATTCACCCCTCCACTTT; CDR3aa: CASSLSRDRLYNSPLHF
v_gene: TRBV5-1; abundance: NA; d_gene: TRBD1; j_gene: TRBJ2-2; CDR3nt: TGCGCCAGCAGCCAATTTACAGGGGAAAGGGCGTTGTTTTTT; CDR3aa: CASSQFTGERALFF
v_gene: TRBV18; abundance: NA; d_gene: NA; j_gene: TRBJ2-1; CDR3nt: TGTGCCAGCTCACCGCTTCGGGACAATGAGCAGTTCTTC; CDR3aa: CASSPLRDNEQFF
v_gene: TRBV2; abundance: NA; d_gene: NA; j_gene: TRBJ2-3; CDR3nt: TGTGCCAGCAGTTACAGGGTTGGGAAAGATACGCAGTATTTT; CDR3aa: CASSYRVGKDTQYF
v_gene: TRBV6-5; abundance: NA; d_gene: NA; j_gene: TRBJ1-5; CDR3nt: TGTGCCAGCAAAACGGAGAATCAGCCCCAGCATTTT; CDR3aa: CASKTENQPQHF
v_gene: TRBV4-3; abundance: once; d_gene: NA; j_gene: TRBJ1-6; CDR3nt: TGCGCCAGCAGCCAAGACACAAATAGCTCACCCCTCCACTTT; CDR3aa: CASSQDTNSSPLHF
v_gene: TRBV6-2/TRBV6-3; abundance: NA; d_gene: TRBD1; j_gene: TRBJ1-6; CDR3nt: TGTGCCAGCAGTTACCTCCGAGACAGGGGGTTAACCGGCAATTCACCCCTCCACTTT; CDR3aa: CASSYLRDRGLTGNSPLHF
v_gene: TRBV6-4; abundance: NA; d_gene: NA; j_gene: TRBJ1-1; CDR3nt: TGTGCCAGCAGTCCAGACACTGAAGCTTTCTTT; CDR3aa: CASSPDTEAFF
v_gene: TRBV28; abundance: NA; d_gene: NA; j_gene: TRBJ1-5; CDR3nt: TGTGCCAGCAGTTTCGGGACACTTAGCAATCAGCCCCAGCATTTT; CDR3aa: CASSFGTLSNQPQHF
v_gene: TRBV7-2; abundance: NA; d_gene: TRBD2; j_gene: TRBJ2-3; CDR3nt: TGTGCCAGCAGCTCATGGGGCCAGCGGGAGGGCACAGATACGCAGTATTTT; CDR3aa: CASSSWGQREGTDTQYF
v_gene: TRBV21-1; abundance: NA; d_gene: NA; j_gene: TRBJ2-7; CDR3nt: TGTGCCAGCGGCCACGAGCAGTACTTC; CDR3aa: CASGHEQYF
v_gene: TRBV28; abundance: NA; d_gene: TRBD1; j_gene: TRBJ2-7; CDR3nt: TGTGCCAGCAGTAGACAGGGGTTCTACGAGCAGTACTTC; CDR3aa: CASSRQGFYEQYF
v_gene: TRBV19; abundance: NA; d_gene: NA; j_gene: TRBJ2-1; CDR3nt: TGTGCCACCTCGACCGGGGGAGTGTCCTACAATGAGCAGTTCTTC; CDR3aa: CATSTGGVSYNEQFF
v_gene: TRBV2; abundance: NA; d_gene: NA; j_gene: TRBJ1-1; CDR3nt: TGTGCCAGCACGGCGGTTGCCCGTGAGTCCGCTTTCTTT; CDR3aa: CASTAVARESAFF
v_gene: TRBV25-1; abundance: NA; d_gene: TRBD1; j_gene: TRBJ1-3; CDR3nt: TGTGCCAGCGCAAGGACAGGCTCTGGAAACACCATATATTTT; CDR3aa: CASARTGSGNTIYF